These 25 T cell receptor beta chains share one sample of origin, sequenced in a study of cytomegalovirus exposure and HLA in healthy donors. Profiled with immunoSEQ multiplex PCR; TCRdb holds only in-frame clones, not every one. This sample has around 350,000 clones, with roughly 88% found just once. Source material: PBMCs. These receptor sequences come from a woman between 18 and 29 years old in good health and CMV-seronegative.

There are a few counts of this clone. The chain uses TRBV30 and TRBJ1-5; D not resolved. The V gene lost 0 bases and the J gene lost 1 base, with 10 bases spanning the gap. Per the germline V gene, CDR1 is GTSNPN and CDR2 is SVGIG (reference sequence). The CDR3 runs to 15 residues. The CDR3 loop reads CAWSVDGRSNQPQHF. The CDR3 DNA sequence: TGTGCCTGGAGTGTCGACGGCAGGAGCAATCAGCCCCAGCATTTT.

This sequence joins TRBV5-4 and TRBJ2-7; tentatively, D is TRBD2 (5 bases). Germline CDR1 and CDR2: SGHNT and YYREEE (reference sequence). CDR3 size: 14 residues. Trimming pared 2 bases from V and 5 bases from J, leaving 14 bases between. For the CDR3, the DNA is TGTGCCAGCAGCTTCTCTAGCTCAAGGGACGAGCAGTACTTC. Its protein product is CASSFSSSRDEQYF.

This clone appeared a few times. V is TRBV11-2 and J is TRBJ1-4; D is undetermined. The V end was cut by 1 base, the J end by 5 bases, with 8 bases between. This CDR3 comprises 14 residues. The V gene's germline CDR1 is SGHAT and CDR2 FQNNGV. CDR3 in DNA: TGTGCCAGCAGCTTAGCTGGAGACAATGAAAAACTGTTTTTT. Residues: CASSLAGDNEKLFF.

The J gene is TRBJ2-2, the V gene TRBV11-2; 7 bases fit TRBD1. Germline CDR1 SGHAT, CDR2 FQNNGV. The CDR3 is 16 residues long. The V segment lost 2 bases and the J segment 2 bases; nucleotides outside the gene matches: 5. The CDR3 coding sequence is TGTGCCAGCAGCTTATATAGGGGGCGCAACACCGGGGAGCTGTTTTTT. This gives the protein CASSLYRGRNTGELFF.

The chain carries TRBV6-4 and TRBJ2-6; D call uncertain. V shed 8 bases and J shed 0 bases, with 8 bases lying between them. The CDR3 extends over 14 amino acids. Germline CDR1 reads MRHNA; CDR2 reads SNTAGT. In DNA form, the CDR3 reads TGTGCCAGCGGTCCGGGCTCTGGGGCCAACGTCCTGACTTTC. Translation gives CASGPGSGANVLTF.

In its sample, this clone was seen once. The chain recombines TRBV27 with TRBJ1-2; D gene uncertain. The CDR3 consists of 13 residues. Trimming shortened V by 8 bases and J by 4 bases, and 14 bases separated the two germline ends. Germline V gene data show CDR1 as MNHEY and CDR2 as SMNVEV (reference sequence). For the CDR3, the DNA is TGTGCCAGCTCCTACAGCATGGGCTATGGCTACACCTTC. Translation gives CASSYSMGYGYTF.

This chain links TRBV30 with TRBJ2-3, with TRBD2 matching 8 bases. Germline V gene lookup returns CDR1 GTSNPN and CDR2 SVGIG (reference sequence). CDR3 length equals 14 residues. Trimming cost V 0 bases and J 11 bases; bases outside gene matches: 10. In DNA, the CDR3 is TGTGCCTGGAGTGTACGGGGCGGGGGGAAAGGGCAGTATTTT. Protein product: CAWSVRGGGKGQYF. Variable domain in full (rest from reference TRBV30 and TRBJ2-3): SQTIHQWPATLVQPVGSPLSLECTVEGTSNPNLYWYRQAAGRGLQLLFYSVGIGQISSEVPQNLSASRPQDRQFILSSKKLLLSDSGFYLCAWSVRGGGKGQYFGPGTRLTVL.

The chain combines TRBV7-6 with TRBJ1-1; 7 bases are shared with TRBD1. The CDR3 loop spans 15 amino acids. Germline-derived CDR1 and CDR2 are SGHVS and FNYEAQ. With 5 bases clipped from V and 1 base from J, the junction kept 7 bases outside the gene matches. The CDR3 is CASSASQGTNTEAFF. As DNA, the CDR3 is TGTGCCAGCAGCGCGTCACAGGGGACGAACACTGAAGCTTTCTTT.

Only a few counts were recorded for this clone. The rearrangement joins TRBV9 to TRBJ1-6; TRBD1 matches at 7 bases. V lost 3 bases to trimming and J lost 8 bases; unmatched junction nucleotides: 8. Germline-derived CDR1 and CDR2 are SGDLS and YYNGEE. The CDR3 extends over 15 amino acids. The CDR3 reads CASSARQGEDSPLHF. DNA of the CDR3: TGTGCCAGCAGCGCACGACAGGGAGAGGATTCACCCCTCCACTTT.

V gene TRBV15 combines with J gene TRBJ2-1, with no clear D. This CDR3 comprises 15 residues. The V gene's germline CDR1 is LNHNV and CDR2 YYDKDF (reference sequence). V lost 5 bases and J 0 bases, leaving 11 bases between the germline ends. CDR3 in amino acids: CATSPGASSYNEQFF. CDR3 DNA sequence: TGTGCCACCAGCCCAGGCGCCAGCTCCTACAATGAGCAGTTCTTC.

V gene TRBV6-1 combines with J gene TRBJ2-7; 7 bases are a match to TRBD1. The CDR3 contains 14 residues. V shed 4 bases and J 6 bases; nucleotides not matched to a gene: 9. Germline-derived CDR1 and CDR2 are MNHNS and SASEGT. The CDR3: CASSAWDSPAEQYF. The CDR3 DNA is TGTGCCAGCAGTGCCTGGGACAGCCCCGCCGAGCAGTACTTC.

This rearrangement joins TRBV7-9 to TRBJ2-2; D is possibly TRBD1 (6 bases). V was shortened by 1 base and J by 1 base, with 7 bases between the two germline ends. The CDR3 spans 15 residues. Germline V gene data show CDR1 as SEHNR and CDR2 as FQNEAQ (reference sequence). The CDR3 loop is CASSLGQVNTGELFF. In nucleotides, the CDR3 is TGTGCCAGCAGCTTAGGACAGGTGAACACCGGGGAGCTGTTTTTT.

The CDR3 is CASSQQDRVSGNTIYF. CDR3 DNA sequence: TGTGCCAGCAGCCAACAGGACAGGGTGTCTGGAAACACCATATATTTT. V is TRBV14 and J is TRBJ1-3; 8 bases are a match to TRBD1. Looked up from germline, CDR1 is SGHDN and CDR2 is FVKESK. The CDR3 spans 16 residues. V was pared by 2 bases and J by 1 base, with 4 bases of the junction left unmatched.

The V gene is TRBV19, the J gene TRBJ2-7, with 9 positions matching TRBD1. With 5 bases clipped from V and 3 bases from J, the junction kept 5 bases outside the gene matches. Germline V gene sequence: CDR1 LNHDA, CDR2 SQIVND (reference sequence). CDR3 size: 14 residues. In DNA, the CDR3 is TGTGCCAGTAGTCCGGGGACAGGGCTCTACGAGCAGTACTTC. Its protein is CASSPGTGLYEQYF. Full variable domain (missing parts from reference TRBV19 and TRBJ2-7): DGGITQSPKYLFRKEGQNVTLSCEQNLNHDAMYWYRQDPGQGLRLIYYSQIVNDFQKGDIAEGYSVSREKKESFPLTVTSAQKNPTAFYLCASSPGTGLYEQYFGPGTRLTVT.

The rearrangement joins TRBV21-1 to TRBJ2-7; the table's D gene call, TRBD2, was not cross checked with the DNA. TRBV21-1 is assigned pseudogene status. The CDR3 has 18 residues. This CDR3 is CASSKGTSGGTTQYEQYF. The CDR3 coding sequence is TGTGCCAGCAGCAAAGGGACTAGCGGGGGCACCACCCAATACGAGCAGTACTTC.

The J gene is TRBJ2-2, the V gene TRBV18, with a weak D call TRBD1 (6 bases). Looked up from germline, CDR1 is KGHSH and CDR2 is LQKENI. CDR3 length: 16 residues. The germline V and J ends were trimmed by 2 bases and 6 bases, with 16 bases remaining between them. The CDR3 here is CASSPYHQQGSGELFF. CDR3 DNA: TGTGCCAGCTCACCATACCATCAACAGGGCTCCGGGGAGCTGTTTTTT.

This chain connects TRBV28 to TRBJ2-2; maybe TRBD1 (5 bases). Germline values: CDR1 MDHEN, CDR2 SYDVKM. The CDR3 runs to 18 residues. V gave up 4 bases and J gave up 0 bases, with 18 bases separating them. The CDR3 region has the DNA TGTGCCAGCAGTTCCCGAGGTTTGGGGCGCCCGAACACCGGGGAGCTGTTTTTT. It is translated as CASSSRGLGRPNTGELFF.

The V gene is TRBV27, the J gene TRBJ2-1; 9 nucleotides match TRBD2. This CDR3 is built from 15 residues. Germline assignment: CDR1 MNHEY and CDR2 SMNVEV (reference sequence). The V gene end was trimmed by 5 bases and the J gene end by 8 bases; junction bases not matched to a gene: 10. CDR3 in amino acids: CASSALAGSLDEQFF. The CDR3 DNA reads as TGTGCCAGCAGTGCCCTAGCGGGGTCTTTGGATGAGCAGTTCTTC.

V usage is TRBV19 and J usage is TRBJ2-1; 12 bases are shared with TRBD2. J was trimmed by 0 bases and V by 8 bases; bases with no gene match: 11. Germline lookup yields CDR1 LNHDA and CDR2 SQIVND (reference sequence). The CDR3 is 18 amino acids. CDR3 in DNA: TGTGCCAGTTCCTTCCTTGGACTAGCGGGGAGCTCCTACAATGAGCAGTTCTTC. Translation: CASSFLGLAGSSYNEQFF.

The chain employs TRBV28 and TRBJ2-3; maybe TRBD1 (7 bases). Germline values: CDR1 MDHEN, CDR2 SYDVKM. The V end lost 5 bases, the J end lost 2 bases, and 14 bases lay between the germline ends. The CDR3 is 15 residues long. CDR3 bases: TGTGCCAGCAGTGGGAGGACAGGTCACACAGATACGCAGTATTTT. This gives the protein CASSGRTGHTDTQYF. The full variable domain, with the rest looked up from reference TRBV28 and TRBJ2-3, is DVKVTQSSRYLVKRTGEKVFLECVQDMDHENMFWYRQDPGLGLRLIYFSYDVKMKEKGDIPEGYSVSREKKERFSLILESASTNQTSMYLCASSGRTGHTDTQYFGPGTRLTVL.

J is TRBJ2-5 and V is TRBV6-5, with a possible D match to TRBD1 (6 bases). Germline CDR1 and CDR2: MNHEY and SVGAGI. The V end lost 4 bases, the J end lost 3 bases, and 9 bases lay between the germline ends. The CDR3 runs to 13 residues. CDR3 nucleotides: TGTGCCAGCAGTTTCGCAGGGGAAGAGACCCAGTACTTC. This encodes CASSFAGEETQYF.

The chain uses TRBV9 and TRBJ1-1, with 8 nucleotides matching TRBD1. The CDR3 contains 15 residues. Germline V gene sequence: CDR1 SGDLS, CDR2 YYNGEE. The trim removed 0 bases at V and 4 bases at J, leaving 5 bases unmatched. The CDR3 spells CASSVGRQGFTEAFF. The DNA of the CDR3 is TGTGCCAGCAGCGTAGGTCGACAGGGGTTCACTGAAGCTTTCTTT. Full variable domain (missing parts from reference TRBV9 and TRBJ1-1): DSGVTQTPKHLITATGQRVTLRCSPRSGDLSVYWYQQSLDQGLQFLIQYYNGEERAKGNILERFSAQQFPDLHSELNLSSLELGDSALYFCASSVGRQGFTEAFFGQGTRLTVV.

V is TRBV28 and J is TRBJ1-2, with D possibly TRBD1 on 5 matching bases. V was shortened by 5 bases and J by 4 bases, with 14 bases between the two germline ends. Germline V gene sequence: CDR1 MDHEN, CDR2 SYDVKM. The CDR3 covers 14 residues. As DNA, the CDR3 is TGTGCCAGCAGTGAACTGGGGGAGGGCTATGGCTACACCTTC. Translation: CASSELGEGYGYTF.

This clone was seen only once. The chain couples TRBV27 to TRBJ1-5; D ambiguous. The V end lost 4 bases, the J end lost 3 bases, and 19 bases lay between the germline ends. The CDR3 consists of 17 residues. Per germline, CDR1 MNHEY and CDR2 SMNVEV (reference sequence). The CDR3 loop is CASSSRAGLMDNQPQHF. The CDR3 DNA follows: TGTGCCAGCAGTTCCCGGGCGGGCCTAATGGACAATCAGCCCCAGCATTTT.

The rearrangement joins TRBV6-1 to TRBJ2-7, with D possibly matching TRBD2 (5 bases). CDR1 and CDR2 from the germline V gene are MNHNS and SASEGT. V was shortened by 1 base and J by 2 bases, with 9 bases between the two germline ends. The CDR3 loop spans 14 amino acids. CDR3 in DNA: TGTGCCAGCAGTGAAGAGGACGGGACCTACGAGCAGTACTTC. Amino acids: CASSEEDGTYEQYF.